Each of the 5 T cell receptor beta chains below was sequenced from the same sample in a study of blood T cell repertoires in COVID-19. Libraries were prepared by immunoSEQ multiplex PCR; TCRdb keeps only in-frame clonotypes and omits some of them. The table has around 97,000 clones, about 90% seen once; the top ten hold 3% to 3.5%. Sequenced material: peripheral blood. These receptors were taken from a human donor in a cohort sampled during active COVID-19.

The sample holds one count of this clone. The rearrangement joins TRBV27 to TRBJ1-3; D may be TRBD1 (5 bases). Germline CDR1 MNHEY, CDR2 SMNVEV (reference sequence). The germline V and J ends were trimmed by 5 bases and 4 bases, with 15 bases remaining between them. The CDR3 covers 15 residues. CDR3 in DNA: TGTGCCAGCAGTCTCACAAGGGGCTCGGGAAACACCATATATTTT. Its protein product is CASSLTRGSGNTIYF.

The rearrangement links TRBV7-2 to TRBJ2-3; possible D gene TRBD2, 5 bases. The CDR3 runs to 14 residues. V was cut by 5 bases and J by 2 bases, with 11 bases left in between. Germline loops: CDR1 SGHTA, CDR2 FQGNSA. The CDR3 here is CASSPGLVTDTQYF. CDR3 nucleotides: TGTGCCAGCAGCCCAGGACTGGTCACAGATACGCAGTATTTT.

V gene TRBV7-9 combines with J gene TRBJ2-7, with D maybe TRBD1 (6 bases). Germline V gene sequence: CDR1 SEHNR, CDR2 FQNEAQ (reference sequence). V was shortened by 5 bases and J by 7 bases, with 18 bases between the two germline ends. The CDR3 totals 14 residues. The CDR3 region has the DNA TGTGCCAGCAGCCGAACAGAGGGCCAGGGGGAGCAGTACTTC. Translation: CASSRTEGQGEQYF.

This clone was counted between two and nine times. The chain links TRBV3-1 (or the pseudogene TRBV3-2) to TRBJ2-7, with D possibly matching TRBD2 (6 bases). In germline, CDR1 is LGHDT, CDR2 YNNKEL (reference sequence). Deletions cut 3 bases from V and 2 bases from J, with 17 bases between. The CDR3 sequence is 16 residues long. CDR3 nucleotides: TGTGCCAGCAGCCACCGAAAGGGACTGCATACCTACGAGCAGTACTTC. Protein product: CASSHRKGLHTYEQYF.

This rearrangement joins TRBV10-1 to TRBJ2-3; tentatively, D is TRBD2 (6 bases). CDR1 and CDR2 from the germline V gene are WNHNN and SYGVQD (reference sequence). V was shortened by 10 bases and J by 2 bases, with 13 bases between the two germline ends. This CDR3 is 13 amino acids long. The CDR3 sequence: CATSGSLTDTQYF. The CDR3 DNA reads TGCGCCACCTCCGGGAGCCTCACAGATACGCAGTATTTT.